This TCR beta chain was identified in a study of CD8 T cells in ankylosing spondylitis. Study-level points and caveats: Reactive arthritis synovial fluid and blood were previously reported to contain some motif variants. Characteristic, it appeared, of ankylosing spondylitis blood was a TCR beta motif of eight or nine highly homologous variants. Matched ankylosing spondylitis synovial fluid reportedly contained a significantly enriched population of disease-linked clones.

Germline V gene data show CDR1 as DFQATT and CDR2 as SNEGSKA (reference sequence). J lost 7 bases, V lost 6 bases, and 12 bases had no gene match. The CDR3 runs to 15 residues. This clonotype was seen more than once but under ten times. Antigen unknown. Each TCR beta library was made by quantitative 5'-RACE that incorporated molecular barcodes. One entry per CDR3 protein, called by TCRdb with MiXCR from the 5' RACE reads. The table lists under 950,000 distinct CDR3 sequences, around a fifth of them singletons. The rearrangement links TRBV20-1 to TRBJ1-6; 7 bases align to TRBD1. Sequenced sample: blood, either unsorted or a sorted T cell fraction (not recorded which). The origin of this receptor is a male donor with ankylosing spondylitis. CDR3 bases: TGCAGTGCCAGACCAGGGGACAGCAACAATTCACCCCTCCACTTT. It codes for CSARPGDSNNSPLHF.